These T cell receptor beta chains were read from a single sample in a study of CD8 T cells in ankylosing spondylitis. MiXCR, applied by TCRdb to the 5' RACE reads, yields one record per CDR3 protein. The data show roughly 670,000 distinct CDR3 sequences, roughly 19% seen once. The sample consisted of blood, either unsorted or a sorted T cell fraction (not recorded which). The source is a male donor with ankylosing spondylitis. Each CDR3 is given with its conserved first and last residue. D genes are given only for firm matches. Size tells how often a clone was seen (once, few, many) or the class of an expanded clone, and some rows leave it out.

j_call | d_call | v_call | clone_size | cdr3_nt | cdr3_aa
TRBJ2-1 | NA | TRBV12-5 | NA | TGTGCTAGTGGTTGGGGCGGGACATACAATGAGCAGTTCTTC | CASGWGGTYNEQFF
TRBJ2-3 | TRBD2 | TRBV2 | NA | TGTGCCAGCACCGGCGGGGGGTCCGGGATAAGCACAGATACGCAGTATTTT | CASTGGGSGISTDTQYF
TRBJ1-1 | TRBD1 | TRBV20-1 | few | TGCAGTGCTAGATGGGCAGGGGGCGGCACTGAAGCTTTCTTT | CSARWAGGGTEAFF
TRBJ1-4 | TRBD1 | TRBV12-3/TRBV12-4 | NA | TGTGCCAGCAGTTTAGGGACAGGGGGCGCGAAAGGGAGTGAAAAACTGTTTTTT | CASSLGTGGAKGSEKLFF
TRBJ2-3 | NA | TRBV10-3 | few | TGTGCCATCAGTGCAGGCGATTCGACTTACACAGATACGCAGTATTTT | CAISAGDSTYTDTQYF
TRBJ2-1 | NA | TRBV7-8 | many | TGTGCCAGCAGCTTAGAGTCGGTTTACGGTGAGCAGTTCTTC | CASSLESVYGEQFF
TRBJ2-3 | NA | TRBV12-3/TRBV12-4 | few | TGTGCCAGCAGTCCCCGACGGACCATCACAGATACGCAGTATTTT | CASSPRRTITDTQYF
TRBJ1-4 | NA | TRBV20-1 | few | TGCAGTGCTAGCGGTATCGGGGATAAGAATGAAAAACTGTTTTTT | CSASGIGDKNEKLFF
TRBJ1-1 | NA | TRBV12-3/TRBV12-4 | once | TGTGCCAGCACTCCCTCCGGGGGGGGGCGAACTGAAGCTTTCTTT | CASTPSGGGRTEAFF
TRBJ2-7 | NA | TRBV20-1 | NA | TGCAGTGCTAATGTCCCTCCCTCGTACGAGCAGTACTTC | CSANVPPSYEQYF
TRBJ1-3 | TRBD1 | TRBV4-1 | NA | TGCGCCAGCTCACAGGACAGGGGAGGAAACACCATATATTTT | CASSQDRGGNTIYF
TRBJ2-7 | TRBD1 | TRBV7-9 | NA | TGTGCCAGCAGCTTAGATCCGGGACAGGATAAATACTACGAGCAGTACTTC | CASSLDPGQDKYYEQYF
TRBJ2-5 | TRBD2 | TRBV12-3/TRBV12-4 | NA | TGTGCCAGCAGTTGGCTAGCGGGGGCCCAAGAGACCCAGTACTTC | CASSWLAGAQETQYF
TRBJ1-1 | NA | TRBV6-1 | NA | TGTGCCAGCCTCGGCCCCACGACAGGACCTGAAGCTTTCTTT | CASLGPTTGPEAFF
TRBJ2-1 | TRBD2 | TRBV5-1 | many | TGCGCCAGCAGCCGAGGACTAGCGGGAGAGGGTGAGCAGTTCTTC | CASSRGLAGEGEQFF
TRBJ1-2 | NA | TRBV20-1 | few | TGCAGTGCTAGTTTGGGTCCGAGTGGCTATGGCTACACCTTC | CSASLGPSGYGYTF
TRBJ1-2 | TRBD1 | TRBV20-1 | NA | TGCAGTGCCACGACAGGGATTAACTATGGCTACACCTTC | CSATTGINYGYTF
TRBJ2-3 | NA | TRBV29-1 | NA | TGCAGCGTTTTGCGTGGGTCAGATACGCAGTATTTT | CSVLRGSDTQYF
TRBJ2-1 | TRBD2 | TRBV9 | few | TGTGCCAGCAGCGAGGGGACTAGGTCCTACAATGAGCAGTTCTTC | CASSEGTRSYNEQFF
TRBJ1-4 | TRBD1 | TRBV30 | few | TGTGCCTGGAGTGCGGGACAGGGGCAAGAAAAACTGTTTTTT | CAWSAGQGQEKLFF
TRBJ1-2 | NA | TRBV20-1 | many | TGCAGTGCTAGAGATAACGGGGTATCCTATGGCTACACCTTC | CSARDNGVSYGYTF
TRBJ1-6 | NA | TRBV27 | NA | TGTGCCAGCAGTGCTCAGGGAAGCTCACCCCTCCACTTT | CASSAQGSSPLHF
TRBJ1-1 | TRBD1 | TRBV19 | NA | TGTGCCAGTAGGCGGGACAGGGCGAGGCCTGAAGCTTTCTTT | CASRRDRARPEAFF
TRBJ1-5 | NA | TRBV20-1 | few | TGCAGTGCTACCCCCACAGTGAGCAATCAGCCCCAGCATTTT | CSATPTVSNQPQHF
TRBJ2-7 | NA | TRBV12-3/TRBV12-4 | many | TGTGCCAGCAGTCCCACTAGGGTAGGTCGCTACGAGCAGTACTTC | CASSPTRVGRYEQYF
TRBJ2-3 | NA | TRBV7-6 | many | TGTGCCAGCAGCTCCGGAAGGGGTACAGATACGCAGTATTTT | CASSSGRGTDTQYF
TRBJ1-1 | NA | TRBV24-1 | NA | TGTGCCACCAGTGAGAACACAGGAGAAGCTTTCTTT | CATSENTGEAFF
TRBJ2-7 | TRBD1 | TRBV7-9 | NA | TGTGCCAGCAGCTTCCCGGGACAGGGTTTGCACGAGCAGTACTTC | CASSFPGQGLHEQYF
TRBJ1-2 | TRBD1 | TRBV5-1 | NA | TGCGCCAGCAGCTTGTCGGGTACAGGGGCAAACTATGGCTACACCTTC | CASSLSGTGANYGYTF
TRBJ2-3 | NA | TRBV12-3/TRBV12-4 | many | TGTGCCAGCAGGTACACAGATACGCAGTATTTT | CASRYTDTQYF
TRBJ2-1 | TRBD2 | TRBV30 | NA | TGTGCCTGGTCAACTAGCGGCTCCTACAATGAGCAGTTCTTC | CAWSTSGSYNEQFF
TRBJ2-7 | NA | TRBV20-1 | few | TGCAGTGCTAAGGGAGCCCTTCTCGAAGAGCAGTACTTC | CSAKGALLEEQYF
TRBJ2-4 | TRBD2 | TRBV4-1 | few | TGCGCCAGCAGCCAAGGGGTAGCGGGAGGCAGGCTAAAAAACATTCAGTACTTC | CASSQGVAGGRLKNIQYF
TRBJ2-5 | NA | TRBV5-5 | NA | TGTGCCAGCAGCTTGGGGGGGACCTATGGGGAGACCCAGTACTTC | CASSLGGTYGETQYF
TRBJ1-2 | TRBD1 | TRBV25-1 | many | TGTGCCAGCAGTGGAACAGGGGGCTGGGGCTACACCTTC | CASSGTGGWGYTF
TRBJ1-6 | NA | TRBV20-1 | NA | TGCAGTGCTAGAGAAGGAGGTTTTAATTCACCCCTCCACTTT | CSAREGGFNSPLHF
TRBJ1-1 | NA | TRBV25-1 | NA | TGTGCCAGCAGTGAATTGTTTACGGGCACTGAAGCTTTCTTT | CASSELFTGTEAFF
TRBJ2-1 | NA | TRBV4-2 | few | TGTGCCAGCAGCCAAGATTACCGGGGTAAAGGGGGTGAGCAGTTCTTC | CASSQDYRGKGGEQFF
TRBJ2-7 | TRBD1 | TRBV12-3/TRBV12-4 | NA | TGTGCCAGCAGCGCAGGGGGAACCCCCTACGAGCAGTACTTC | CASSAGGTPYEQYF
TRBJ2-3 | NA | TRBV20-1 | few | TGCAGTGCTCATTCCGAGTGGGGGACAAACACAGATACGCAGTATTTT | CSAHSEWGTNTDTQYF
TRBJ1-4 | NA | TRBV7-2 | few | TGTGCCAGCAGCCCGGGACTGGGGCTCCGAAAACTGTTTTTT | CASSPGLGLRKLFF
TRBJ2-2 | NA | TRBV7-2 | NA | TGTGCCAGCAGAGCCCCCTCCGGGGAGCTGTTTTTT | CASRAPSGELFF